The entry that follows covers one TCR beta chain sequence. The data were obtained in a study of blood T cell repertoires in COVID-19. Sequencing used immunoSEQ multiplex PCR; TCRdb keeps in-frame clones, though not all of them. The data show about 70,000 clones, around 85% seen once. Source material: peripheral blood. The sequence derives from an elderly man with acute or convalescent COVID-19.

The CDR3 reads CASSLDRGLFTYEQYF. CDR3 DNA sequence: TGTGCCAGCAGCTTAGATAGGGGGCTTTTTACCTACGAGCAGTACTTC. V and J are TRBV11-2 and TRBJ2-7; 7 positions match TRBD1. V lost 0 bases to trimming and J lost 2 bases; unmatched junction nucleotides: 7. Germline V CDR1 and CDR2: SGHAT, FQNNGV. This CDR3 is built from 16 residues.